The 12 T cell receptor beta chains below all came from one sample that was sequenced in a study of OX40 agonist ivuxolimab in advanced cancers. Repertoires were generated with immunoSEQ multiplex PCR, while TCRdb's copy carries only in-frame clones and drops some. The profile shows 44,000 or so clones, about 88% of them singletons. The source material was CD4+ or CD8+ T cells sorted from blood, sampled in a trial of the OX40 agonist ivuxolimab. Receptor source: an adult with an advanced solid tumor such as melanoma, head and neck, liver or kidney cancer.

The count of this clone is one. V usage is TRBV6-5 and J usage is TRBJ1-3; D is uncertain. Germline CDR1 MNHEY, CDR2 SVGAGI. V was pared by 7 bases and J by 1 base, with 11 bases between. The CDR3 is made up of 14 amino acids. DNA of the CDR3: TGTGCCAGCAAGACACTCGGGTCTGGAAACACCATATATTTT. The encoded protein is CASKTLGSGNTIYF.

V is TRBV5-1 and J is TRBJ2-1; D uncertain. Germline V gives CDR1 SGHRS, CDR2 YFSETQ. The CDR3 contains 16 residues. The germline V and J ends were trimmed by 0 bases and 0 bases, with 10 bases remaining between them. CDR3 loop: CASSLEPRNSYNEQFF. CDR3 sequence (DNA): TGCGCCAGCAGCTTGGAGCCTCGAAACTCCTACAATGAGCAGTTCTTC.

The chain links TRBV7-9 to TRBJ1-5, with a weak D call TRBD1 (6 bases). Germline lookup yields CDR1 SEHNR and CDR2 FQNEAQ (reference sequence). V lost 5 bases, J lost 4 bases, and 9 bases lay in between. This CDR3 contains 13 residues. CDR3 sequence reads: CASSITGNQPQHF. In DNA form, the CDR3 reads TGTGCCAGCAGCATTACAGGGAATCAGCCCCAGCATTTT.

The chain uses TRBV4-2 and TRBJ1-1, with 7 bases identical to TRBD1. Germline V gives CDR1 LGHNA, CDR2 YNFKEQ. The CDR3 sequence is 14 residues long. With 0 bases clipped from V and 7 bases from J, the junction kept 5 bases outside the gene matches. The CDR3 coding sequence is TGTGCCAGCAGCCAAGAGAGGGGGCAAGATGAAGCTTTCTTT. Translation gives CASSQERGQDEAFF.

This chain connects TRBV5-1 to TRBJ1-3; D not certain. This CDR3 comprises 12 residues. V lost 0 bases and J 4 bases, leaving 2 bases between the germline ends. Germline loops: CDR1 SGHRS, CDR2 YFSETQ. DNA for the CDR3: TGCGCCAGCAGCTTGGACGGAAACACCATATATTTT. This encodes CASSLDGNTIYF.

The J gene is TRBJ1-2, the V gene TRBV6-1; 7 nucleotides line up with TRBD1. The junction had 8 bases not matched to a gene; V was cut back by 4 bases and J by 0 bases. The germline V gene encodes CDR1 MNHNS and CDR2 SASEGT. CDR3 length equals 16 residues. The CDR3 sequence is CASSGSSQGANYGYTF. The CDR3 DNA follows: TGTGCCAGCAGTGGGTCTTCGCAGGGGGCTAACTATGGCTACACCTTC.

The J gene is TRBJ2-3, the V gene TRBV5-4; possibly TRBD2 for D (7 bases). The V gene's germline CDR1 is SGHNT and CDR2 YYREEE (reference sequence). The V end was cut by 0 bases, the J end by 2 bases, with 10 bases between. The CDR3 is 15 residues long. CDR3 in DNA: TGTGCCAGCAGCTTGGTTGCGGGGGCCACAGATACGCAGTATTTT. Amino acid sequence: CASSLVAGATDTQYF.

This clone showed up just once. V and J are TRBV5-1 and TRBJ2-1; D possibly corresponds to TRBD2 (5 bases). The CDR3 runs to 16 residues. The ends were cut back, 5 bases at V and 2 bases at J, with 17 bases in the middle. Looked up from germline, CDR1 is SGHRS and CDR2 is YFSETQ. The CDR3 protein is CASRGSGGSTYNEQFF. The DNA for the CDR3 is TGCGCCAGCAGGGGATCGGGCGGGTCAACCTACAATGAGCAGTTCTTC.

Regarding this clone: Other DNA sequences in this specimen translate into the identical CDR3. The CDR3 here is CASSGTRSTDTQYF. CDR3 DNA sequence: TGTGCCAGCAGTGGGACTAGAAGTACAGATACGCAGTATTTT. The chain is built from TRBV2 and TRBJ2-3; 7 bases are a match to TRBD2. V was clipped by 4 bases and J by 3 bases; unmatched bases: 4. Per germline, CDR1 SNHLY and CDR2 FYNNEI. The CDR3 consists of 14 residues.

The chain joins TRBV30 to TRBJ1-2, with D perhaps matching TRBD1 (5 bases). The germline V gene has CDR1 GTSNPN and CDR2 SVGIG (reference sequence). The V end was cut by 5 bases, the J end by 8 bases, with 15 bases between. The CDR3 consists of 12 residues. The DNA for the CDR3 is TGTGCCTGGGGGGCCGGGGCGGGAGGCTACACCTTC. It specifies CAWGAGAGGYTF.

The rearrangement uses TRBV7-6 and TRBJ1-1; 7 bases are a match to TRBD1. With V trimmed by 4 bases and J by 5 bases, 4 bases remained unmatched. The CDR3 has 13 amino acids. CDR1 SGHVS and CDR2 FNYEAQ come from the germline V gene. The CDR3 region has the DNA TGTGCCAGCAGCTCGACAGGGAGGACTGAAGCTTTCTTT. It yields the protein CASSSTGRTEAFF.

CDR3 residues: CASSFPSPLHF. The CDR3 bases are TGTGCCAGCAGCTTTCCTTCACCCCTCCACTTT. V gene TRBV7-8 combines with J gene TRBJ1-6; D is ambiguous. The V gene's germline CDR1 is SGHVS and CDR2 FQNEAQ. Between the trimmed V and J ends, which lost 3 bases and 9 bases, there was a span of 3 bases. The CDR3 covers 11 residues.